These T cell receptor beta chains were read from a single sample in a study of cytomegalovirus exposure and HLA in healthy donors. Data came from immunoSEQ multiplex PCR; TCRdb stores just in-frame clones and leaves some out. Among over 150,000 clones, 60% to 80% were seen once, and the ten largest hold about 2.4%. Sequenced input: PBMCs. These receptors were obtained from a woman in her forties in good health and CMV-seropositive. Both conserved end residues are part of each CDR3. A D gene is named only where the DNA matches it firmly. The listing skips clone size in some rows; elsewhere it reads once, few, many or a size class.

CDR3 protein | CDR3 DNA | clone size | J gene | V gene | CDR3 length | D gene
CASSLTVNEKLFF | TGCGCCAGCAGCTTGACGGTTAATGAAAAACTGTTTTTT | few | TRBJ1-4 | TRBV5-1 | 13 | NA
CASSYDRQGSRYGYTF | TGTGCCAGCAGTTACGATAGACAGGGGAGTCGATATGGCTACACCTTC | NA | TRBJ1-2 | TRBV6-5 | 16 | TRBD1
CASSQGQVNYGYTF | TGCGCCAGCAGCCAAGGACAGGTTAACTATGGCTACACCTTC | NA | TRBJ1-2 | TRBV4-3 | 14 | NA
CASSEGGGKTEAFF | TGTGCCAGCAGTGAAGGGGGAGGGAAAACTGAAGCTTTCTTT | once | TRBJ1-1 | TRBV6-1 | 14 | NA
CASSLISGGIQETQYF | TGTGCCAGCAGTTTAATTAGCGGGGGGATCCAAGAGACCCAGTACTTC | NA | TRBJ2-5 | TRBV28 | 16 | TRBD2
CASSYQGSNSPLHF | TGTGCCAGCAGTTACCAGGGGAGTAATTCACCCCTCCACTTT | NA | TRBJ1-6 | TRBV27 | 14 | NA
CASSFGQDRIYGYTF | TGTGCCAGCAGCTTCGGACAGGATAGGATCTATGGCTACACCTTC | NA | TRBJ1-2 | TRBV7-9 | 15 | TRBD1
CASSYSTSGGRDTQYF | TGTGCCAGCAGTTACTCGACTAGCGGGGGTCGGGATACGCAGTATTTT | NA | TRBJ2-3 | TRBV6-5 | 16 | TRBD2
CASSGGAPGDTQYF | TGCGCCAGCAGCGGAGGGGCCCCGGGGGATACGCAGTATTTT | once | TRBJ2-3 | TRBV5-1 | 14 | NA
CASSDNGISYEQYF | TGTGCCAGCAGTGATAACGGGATAAGCTACGAGCAGTACTTC | NA | TRBJ2-7 | TRBV6-1 | 14 | NA
CASSRSEAYSNQPQHF | TGTGCCAGCAGCCGTAGCGAGGCTTATAGCAATCAGCCCCAGCATTTT | NA | TRBJ1-5 | TRBV7-9 | 16 | NA
CASRSTEEAFF | TGTGCCAGCAGATCGACAGAGGAAGCTTTCTTT | NA | TRBJ1-1 | TRBV7-2 | 11 | NA
CASSVTGSREKLFF | TGTGCCAGTTCAGTGACCGGGTCGAGGGAAAAACTGTTTTTT | NA | TRBJ1-4 | TRBV19 | 14 | NA